This TCR beta chain was identified in a study of human thymus T cells. The germline V gene has CDR1 SNHLY and CDR2 FYNNEI. Trimming at V came to 4 bases and at J to 7 bases, leaving 4 bases not matched to a gene. CDR3 length equals 13 residues. Assay: immunoSEQ multiplex PCR; the TCRdb copy retains only in-frame clones and omits some. The sample has about 120,000 clones, around 94% seen once; the top ten hold 0.02% to 0.03%. The source of the thymus tissue was resections taken during corrective heart surgery. The donors were infants in Finland with congenital heart defects, otherwise immunologically healthy. Study results and caveats: Thymic and blood repertoires appeared to carry a bias in their V and J gene usage. Unrelated individuals had highly overlapping thymic repertoires, as reported in related research.

As concerns this clone: What it binds is unknown.

The genes are TRBV2 and TRBJ1-3; TRBD1 aligns across 7 bases. The TCR originated in a boy less than two years old with a congenital heart defect but otherwise immunologically healthy. The sequencing input was thymus tissue. CDR3 bases: TGTGCCAGCAGTGGGGCAGGGGGGAACACCATATATTTT. Its protein product is CASSGAGGNTIYF.